Listed below are T cell receptor beta chains from one sample, sequenced in a study of T cells in localized non-small cell lung cancer. Only in-frame clones appear in the TCRdb table, and some are missing; sequencing was by immunoSEQ multiplex PCR. This table has some 27,000 clones, 85% to 90% appearing once. Source: peripheral blood, taken before any cancer treatment. These receptors were taken from a woman aged 18-49 years with stage I lung adenocarcinoma. CDR3s include the opening cysteine and the closing phenylalanine or tryptophan. The D gene is left open where the match is weak. Clone size is stated in some rows and not others, as once, few, many or a class when expanded.

d_call: NA; clone_size: NA; cdr3_length: 18; j_call: TRBJ2-6; v_call: TRBV5-4; cdr3_aa: CASGSGGGSYSGANVLTF; cdr3_nt: TGTGCCAGCGGTTCCGGTGGGGGATCATACTCTGGGGCCAACGTCCTGACTTTC
d_call: NA; clone_size: NA; cdr3_length: 15; j_call: TRBJ1-3; v_call: TRBV6-5; cdr3_aa: CASSYTVSSGNTIYF; cdr3_nt: TGTGCCAGCAGTTATACGGTCTCCTCTGGAAACACCATATATTTT
d_call: NA; clone_size: NA; cdr3_length: 13; j_call: TRBJ1-2; v_call: TRBV9; cdr3_aa: CASSVVEGYGYTF; cdr3_nt: TGTGCCAGCAGCGTAGTAGAGGGGTATGGCTACACCTTC
d_call: TRBD1; clone_size: NA; cdr3_length: 12; j_call: TRBJ1-1; v_call: TRBV28; cdr3_aa: CASSLRQGITFF; cdr3_nt: TGTGCCAGCAGTTTAAGACAGGGAATAACTTTCTTT
d_call: NA; clone_size: NA; cdr3_length: 15; j_call: TRBJ2-2; v_call: TRBV30; cdr3_aa: CAWSRGGGYTGELFF; cdr3_nt: TGTGCCTGGTCTAGAGGGGGAGGGTACACCGGGGAGCTGTTTTTT
d_call: NA; clone_size: NA; cdr3_length: 15; j_call: TRBJ1-5; v_call: TRBV5-1; cdr3_aa: CASSLEPLSNQPQHF; cdr3_nt: TGCGCCAGCAGCTTGGAGCCCCTTAGCAATCAGCCCCAGCATTTT
d_call: TRBD1; clone_size: NA; cdr3_length: 15; j_call: TRBJ2-7; v_call: TRBV4-3; cdr3_aa: CASSQDRGWGYEQYF; cdr3_nt: TGCGCCAGCAGCCAAGACAGGGGGTGGGGCTACGAGCAGTACTTC
d_call: TRBD2; clone_size: NA; cdr3_length: 12; j_call: TRBJ2-1; v_call: TRBV6-1; cdr3_aa: CAGGTTYNEQFF; cdr3_nt: TGTGCCGGTGGGACTACCTACAATGAGCAGTTCTTC
d_call: NA; clone_size: NA; cdr3_length: 12; j_call: TRBJ2-5; v_call: TRBV13; cdr3_aa: CASSSREETQYF; cdr3_nt: TGTGCCAGCAGCTCCAGAGAAGAGACCCAGTACTTC
d_call: NA; clone_size: NA; cdr3_length: 16; j_call: TRBJ1-5; v_call: TRBV27; cdr3_aa: CASSSHGGGNNQPQHF; cdr3_nt: TGTGCCAGCAGTTCCCACGGGGGGGGCAACAATCAGCCCCAGCATTTT
d_call: NA; clone_size: NA; cdr3_length: 15; j_call: TRBJ2-1; v_call: TRBV7-2; cdr3_aa: CASSIASSSYNEQFF; cdr3_nt: TGTGCCAGCAGCATAGCGTCTAGCTCCTACAATGAGCAGTTCTTC
d_call: NA; clone_size: NA; cdr3_length: 13; j_call: TRBJ2-5; v_call: TRBV4-1; cdr3_aa: CASSQPRAETQYF; cdr3_nt: TGCGCCAGCAGCCAACCCAGGGCAGAGACCCAGTACTTC
d_call: NA; clone_size: NA; cdr3_length: 16; j_call: TRBJ1-1; v_call: TRBV7-9; cdr3_aa: CASSPPHGNPGTEAFF; cdr3_nt: TGTGCCAGCAGCCCCCCCCATGGTAACCCGGGGACTGAAGCTTTCTTT
d_call: TRBD2; clone_size: NA; cdr3_length: 17; j_call: TRBJ2-1; v_call: TRBV7-2; cdr3_aa: CASSRIPGGREINEQFF; cdr3_nt: TGTGCCAGCAGCCGAATCCCCGGCGGGAGGGAGATCAATGAGCAGTTCTTC
d_call: NA; clone_size: NA; cdr3_length: 11; j_call: TRBJ2-1; v_call: TRBV7-9; cdr3_aa: CASSFLLEQFF; cdr3_nt: TGTGCCAGCAGCTTCCTGTTGGAGCAGTTCTTC
d_call: NA; clone_size: NA; cdr3_length: 11; j_call: TRBJ2-3; v_call: TRBV29-1; cdr3_aa: CSVGVGDTQYF; cdr3_nt: TGCAGCGTTGGGGTAGGGGATACGCAGTATTTT
d_call: NA; clone_size: NA; cdr3_length: 13; j_call: TRBJ1-5; v_call: TRBV30; cdr3_aa: CAWSRQYSQPQHF; cdr3_nt: TGTGCCTGGAGTCGGCAGTACAGTCAGCCCCAGCATTTT
d_call: NA; clone_size: NA; cdr3_length: 13; j_call: TRBJ2-1; v_call: TRBV18; cdr3_aa: CASSPPMADEQFF; cdr3_nt: TGTGCCAGCTCACCACCGATGGCCGATGAGCAGTTCTTC
d_call: TRBD1; clone_size: few; cdr3_length: 15; j_call: TRBJ1-2; v_call: TRBV19; cdr3_aa: CASSIRTGVSYGYTF; cdr3_nt: TGTGCCAGTAGTATCCGGACAGGGGTGAGCTATGGCTACACCTTC
d_call: NA; clone_size: NA; cdr3_length: 13; j_call: TRBJ1-4; v_call: TRBV5-1; cdr3_aa: CASSLTLNEKLFF; cdr3_nt: TGCGCCAGCAGCTTGACACTTAATGAAAAACTGTTTTTT
d_call: NA; clone_size: NA; cdr3_length: 11; j_call: TRBJ2-5; v_call: TRBV7-9; cdr3_aa: CASSPKETQYF; cdr3_nt: TGTGCCAGCAGCCCTAAAGAGACCCAGTACTTC
d_call: NA; clone_size: few; cdr3_length: 16; j_call: TRBJ2-7; v_call: TRBV6-1; cdr3_aa: CASSESTGAGPYEQYF; cdr3_nt: TGTGCCAGCAGTGAAAGTACCGGGGCAGGACCTTACGAGCAGTACTTC
d_call: TRBD1; clone_size: NA; cdr3_length: 15; j_call: TRBJ1-4; v_call: TRBV10-3; cdr3_aa: CAISPGTGLEEKLFF; cdr3_nt: TGTGCCATCAGCCCGGGGACAGGATTAGAGGAAAAACTGTTTTTT
d_call: NA; clone_size: NA; cdr3_length: 13; j_call: TRBJ2-7; v_call: TRBV19; cdr3_aa: CASSRFGNYEQYF; cdr3_nt: TGTGCCAGTAGTAGGTTTGGTAACTACGAGCAGTACTTC
d_call: TRBD1; clone_size: NA; cdr3_length: 17; j_call: TRBJ2-7; v_call: TRBV11-2; cdr3_aa: CASSLGTGGQASYEQYF; cdr3_nt: TGTGCCAGCAGCTTAGGTACAGGGGGACAGGCCTCCTACGAGCAGTACTTC
d_call: NA; clone_size: NA; cdr3_length: 15; j_call: TRBJ2-1; v_call: TRBV5-1; cdr3_aa: CASSVSLSSYNEQFF; cdr3_nt: TGCGCCAGCAGCGTGAGCCTTAGCTCCTACAATGAGCAGTTCTTC
d_call: TRBD1; clone_size: NA; cdr3_length: 14; j_call: TRBJ2-5; v_call: TRBV14; cdr3_aa: CASSDTGGQETQYF; cdr3_nt: TGTGCCAGCAGTGATACAGGGGGACAAGAGACCCAGTACTTC
d_call: NA; clone_size: NA; cdr3_length: 15; j_call: TRBJ2-7; v_call: TRBV11-2; cdr3_aa: CASSPGTTTFGEQYF; cdr3_nt: TGTGCCAGCAGTCCCGGGACAACTACCTTTGGGGAGCAGTACTTC
d_call: NA; clone_size: NA; cdr3_length: 13; j_call: TRBJ1-2; v_call: TRBV5-4; cdr3_aa: CASSLAGVYGYTF; cdr3_nt: TGTGCCAGCAGCTTGGCAGGGGTTTATGGCTACACCTTC
d_call: NA; clone_size: NA; cdr3_length: 12; j_call: TRBJ2-7; v_call: TRBV5-1; cdr3_aa: CASSLPGLEQYF; cdr3_nt: TGCGCCAGCAGCTTGCCTGGTCTCGAGCAGTACTTC